Below, 7 T cell receptor beta chains from the same sample are listed, as sequenced in a study of blood T cell repertoires in COVID-19. The method was immunoSEQ multiplex PCR; TCRdb's version includes in-frame clones alone and lacks a portion of them. The sample includes 140,000 or so clones, 70% to 90% seen only once; the top ten take 6.2%. The source material was PBMCs or T cells enriched from blood (not recorded which). The receptors here all came from a woman in her forties who had recovered from COVID-19.

The CDR3 reads CASSEDRFGIAMGKNIQYF. The CDR3 nucleotides read TGTGCCAGCAGTGAAGATCGGTTCGGGATCGCGATGGGCAAAAACATTCAGTACTTC. The rearrangement uses TRBV2 and TRBJ2-4; a weak D match, TRBD2 (5 bases). There are 19 residues in the CDR3. The germline CDR1 and CDR2 sequences are SNHLY and FYNNEI. V gave up 1 base and J gave up 3 bases, with 22 bases separating them.

V usage is TRBV11-2 and J usage is TRBJ1-2, with D unclear. Germline loops: CDR1 SGHAT, CDR2 FQNNGV. V was shortened by 1 base and J by 5 bases, with 14 bases between the two germline ends. CDR3 length: 15 amino acids. The CDR3 region has the DNA TGTGCCAGCAGCTTAGGGGTGGGGAGCGTTTATGGCTACACCTTC. This translates into CASSLGVGSVYGYTF.

The chain links TRBV4-2 to TRBJ2-4; D unclear. The CDR3 has 13 amino acids. The V and J ends lost 3 bases and 8 bases respectively, with 11 bases between them. CDR1 and CDR2 (germline): LGHNA, YNFKEQ. The chain's CDR3 is CASSQRISDIQYF. The CDR3 DNA follows: TGTGCCAGCAGCCAGAGGATCAGTGACATTCAGTACTTC.

This chain connects TRBV5-5 to TRBJ1-4; 8 positions agree with TRBD1. Germline V lookup: CDR1 SGHKS, CDR2 YYEKEE (reference sequence). The CDR3 is 15 residues long. J gave up 6 bases and V 0 bases, and 4 bases lay outside the gene matches. The CDR3 loop reads CASSLVGTGYEKLFF. CDR3 bases: TGTGCCAGCAGCTTGGTGGGGACAGGTTATGAAAAACTGTTTTTT. Looking up the rest from reference TRBV5-5 and TRBJ1-4 gives the full variable domain: DAGVTQSPTHLIKTRGQQVTLRCSPISGHKSVSWYQQVLGQGPQFIFQYYEKEERGRGNFPDRFSARQFPNYSSELNVNALLLGDSALYLCASSLVGTGYEKLFFGSGTQLSVL.

The chain uses TRBV4-1 and TRBJ1-2; 8 bases align to TRBD1. CDR1 and CDR2 (germline): MGHRA, YSYEKL. CDR3 length: 14 amino acids. Trimming at V came to 1 base and at J to 5 bases, leaving 3 bases not matched to a gene. The CDR3 loop is CASSQGGQVYGYTF. In DNA, the CDR3 is TGCGCCAGCAGCCAAGGGGGACAGGTTTATGGCTACACCTTC.

The CDR3 DNA follows: TGTGCCAGCAGCGTAGAGCGGACAGGGGACACCGGGGAGCTGTTTTTT. It encodes CASSVERTGDTGELFF. The chain recombines TRBV9 with TRBJ2-2; 9 bases line up with TRBD1. The CDR3 sequence is 16 residues long. The germline CDR1 and CDR2 sequences are SGDLS and YYNGEE. V shed 0 bases and J 3 bases; nucleotides not matched to a gene: 3. Using reference TRBV9 and TRBJ2-2 for the parts outside the CDR3, the full variable domain is DSGVTQTPKHLITATGQRVTLRCSPRSGDLSVYWYQQSLDQGLQFLIQYYNGEERAKGNILERFSAQQFPDLHSELNLSSLELGDSALYFCASSVERTGDTGELFFGEGSRLTVL.

For the CDR3, the DNA is TGTGCCAGCAGACGAGCGGGGGGCGCGGGGGACAATGAGCAGTTCTTC. It codes for CASRRAGGAGDNEQFF. J is TRBJ2-1 and V is TRBV27; 9 bases line up with TRBD2. This CDR3 comprises 16 residues. The germline gives CDR1 MNHEY, CDR2 SMNVEV (reference sequence). The V gene end was trimmed by 6 bases and the J gene end by 5 bases; junction bases not matched to a gene: 11.